What follows are 10 T cell receptor beta chains derived from one specimen sequenced in a study of shared clonotypes between healthy human individuals. Method: immunoSEQ multiplex PCR; TCRdb's copy keeps in-frame clones and lacks some. The repertoire holds just under 350,000 clones, with more than 60% as singletons. Sequencing was carried out using memory CD4+ T cells sorted from blood. Subset specified: CD45RA-negative fraction. These receptor sequences come from a man aged 30 to 45 in good health.

This chain uses TRBV18 with TRBJ2-1, with D possibly being TRBD1 (6 bases). The CDR3 loop spans 15 amino acids. Trimming took 6 bases from V and 5 from J, leaving 17 bases between them. Germline V CDR1 and CDR2: KGHSH, LQKENI. CDR3 sequence (DNA): TGTGCCAGCTCCTTCCTTGGGCAGGGGAACAATGAGCAGTTCTTC. Amino acid sequence: CASSFLGQGNNEQFF.

This sequence joins TRBV5-1 and TRBJ2-7; D gene unclear. The CDR3 sequence is 14 residues long. V lost 5 bases and J 0 bases, leaving 12 bases between the germline ends. Germline CDR1 and CDR2: SGHRS and YFSETQ. The CDR3 protein is CASRGDASSYEQYF. The DNA of the CDR3 is TGCGCCAGCAGAGGAGACGCCAGCTCCTACGAGCAGTACTTC.

This clone was seen a few times. The chain recombines TRBV7-8 with TRBJ1-2; unclear D gene. This CDR3 is built from 16 residues. Germline-derived CDR1 and CDR2 are SGHVS and FQNEAQ. V was cut by 3 bases and J by 0 bases, with 14 bases left in between. The CDR3 protein is CASSFPPTYSNYGYTF. In DNA form, the CDR3 reads TGTGCCAGCAGCTTCCCACCGACGTACTCTAACTATGGCTACACCTTC. Combining the CDR3 with reference TRBV7-8 and TRBJ1-2 gives the whole variable domain GAGVSQSPRYKVAKRGQDVALRCDPISGHVSLFWYQQALGQGPEFLTYFQNEAQLDKSGLPSDRFFAERPEGSVSTLKIQRTQQEDSAVYLCASSFPPTYSNYGYTFGSGTRLTVV.

The V call is TRBV5-4, the J call TRBJ2-2; D ambiguous. In germline, CDR1 is SGHNT, CDR2 YYREEE (reference sequence). The CDR3 sequence is 18 residues long. With 3 bases removed from V and 1 base from J, the gap between germline ends came to 19 bases. The CDR3 here is CASSWTHHRRRNTGELFF. The CDR3 DNA is TGTGCCAGCAGCTGGACCCATCACCGACGGAGGAACACCGGGGAGCTGTTTTTT. Based on the CDR3 plus reference TRBV5-4 and TRBJ2-2, the full variable domain is ETGVTQSPTHLIKTRGQQVTLRCSSQSGHNTVSWYQQALGQGPQFIFQYYREEENGRGNFPPRFSGLQFPNYSSELNVNALELDDSALYLCASSWTHHRRRNTGELFFGEGSRLTVL.

A single count supports this clone. The CDR3 reads CASGQTGGATGELFF. For the CDR3, the DNA is TGTGCCAGCGGCCAAACAGGGGGAGCCACCGGGGAGCTGTTTTTT. J is TRBJ2-2 and V is TRBV7-3; 8 nucleotides agree with TRBD1. This CDR3 has 15 residues. Unmatched junction bases numbered 9, after V lost 8 bases and J lost 4 bases. Germline values: CDR1 SGHTA, CDR2 FQGTGA. Based on the CDR3 plus reference TRBV7-3 and TRBJ2-2, the full variable domain is GAGVSQTPSNKVTEKGKYVELRCDPISGHTALYWYRQSLGQGPEFLIYFQGTGAADDSGLPNDRFFAVRPEGSVSTLKIQRTERGDSAVYLCASGQTGGATGELFFGEGSRLTVL.

V gene TRBV7-2 combines with J gene TRBJ2-1; 7 bases line up with TRBD2. From germline, CDR1 is SGHTA and CDR2 FQGNSA. CDR3 length equals 16 residues. V lost 1 base to trimming and J lost 6 bases; unmatched junction nucleotides: 9. The CDR3 nucleotides read TGTGCCAGCAGCTTAGGAGAGGCGGGAGTAGGCAATGAGCAGTTCTTC. It codes for CASSLGEAGVGNEQFF.

In regard to this clone: Just one base apart from a much larger clone, this may be a read error. The chain is built from TRBV11-3 and TRBJ2-1; perhaps TRBD2 as D (5 bases). This CDR3 contains 17 residues. The germline V gene has CDR1 SGHNT and CDR2 YENEEA. Trimming shortened V by 0 bases and J by 4 bases, and 16 bases separated the two germline ends. The CDR3 is CASSLDPPSGVYNEQFF. CDR3 in DNA: TGTGCCAGCAGCTTAGATCCCCCTTCCGGGGTATACAATGAGCAGTTCTTC.

This chain connects TRBV18 to TRBJ2-3; TRBD2 aligns across 7 bases. This CDR3 region has 16 residues. Germline V gene data show CDR1 as KGHSH and CDR2 as LQKENI. V gave up 3 bases and J gave up 2 bases; unmatched junction bases: 8. CDR3 in amino acids: CASSPVLAELTDTQYF. CDR3 in DNA: TGTGCCAGCTCACCCGTCCTAGCGGAGCTCACAGATACGCAGTATTTT.

This clone is judged medium-sized. The chain joins TRBV10-3 to TRBJ1-3; TRBD1 might be the D (6 bases). V gave up 6 bases and J gave up 0 bases, with 6 bases separating them. Germline values: CDR1 ENHRY, CDR2 SYGVKD. The CDR3 has 13 residues. CDR3 loop: CAIRDSSGNTIYF. CDR3 nucleotide sequence: TGTGCCATCAGGGACAGCTCTGGAAACACCATATATTTT.

This clone was seen once. The genes are TRBV11-3 and TRBJ2-7; 8 bases match TRBD1. The V and J ends lost 5 bases and 3 bases, in that order; junction bases with no gene match: 6. From germline, CDR1 is SGHNT and CDR2 YENEEA. CDR3 length equals 14 residues. Here the CDR3 DNA reads TGTGCCAGCAGCCCCGGGACAGGAAGCTACGAGCAGTACTTC. This encodes CASSPGTGSYEQYF.